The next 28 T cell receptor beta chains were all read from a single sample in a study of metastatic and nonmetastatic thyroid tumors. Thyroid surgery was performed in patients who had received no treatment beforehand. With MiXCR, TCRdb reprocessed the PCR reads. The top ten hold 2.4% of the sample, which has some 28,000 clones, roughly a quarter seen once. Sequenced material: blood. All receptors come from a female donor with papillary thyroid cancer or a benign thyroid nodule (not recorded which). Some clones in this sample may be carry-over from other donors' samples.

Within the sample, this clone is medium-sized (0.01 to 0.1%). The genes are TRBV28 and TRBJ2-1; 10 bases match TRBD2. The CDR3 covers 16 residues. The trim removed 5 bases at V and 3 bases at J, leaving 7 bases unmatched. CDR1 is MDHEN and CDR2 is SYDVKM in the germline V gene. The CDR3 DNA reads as TGTGCCAGCAGTCCCGGACTAGCGGCCAGCTACAATGAGCAGTTCTTC. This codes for CASSPGLAASYNEQFF.

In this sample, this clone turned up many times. CDR3 sequence (DNA): TGTGCCAGCTCACCCTCCCAGGGGACGAACACTGAAGCTTTCTTT. Encoded protein: CASSPSQGTNTEAFF. The rearrangement links TRBV18 to TRBJ1-1; D may be TRBD1 (6 bases). The V and J ends lost 3 bases and 1 base respectively, with 12 bases between them. The CDR3 consists of 15 residues. The germline V gene has CDR1 KGHSH and CDR2 LQKENI.

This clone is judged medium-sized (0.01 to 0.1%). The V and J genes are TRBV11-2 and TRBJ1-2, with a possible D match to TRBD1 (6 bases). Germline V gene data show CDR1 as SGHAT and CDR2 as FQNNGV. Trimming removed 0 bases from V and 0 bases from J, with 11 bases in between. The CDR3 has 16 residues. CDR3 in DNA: TGTGCCAGCAGCTTAGATCCTGGACAGCCTAACTATGGCTACACCTTC. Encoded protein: CASSLDPGQPNYGYTF.

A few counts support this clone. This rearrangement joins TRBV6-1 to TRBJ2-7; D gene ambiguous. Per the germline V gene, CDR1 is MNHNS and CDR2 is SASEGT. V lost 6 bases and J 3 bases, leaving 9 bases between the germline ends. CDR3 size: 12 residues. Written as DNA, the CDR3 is TGTGCCAGCAGGCTTGACAACTACGAGCAGTACTTC. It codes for CASRLDNYEQYF.

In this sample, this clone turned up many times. CDR3 loop: CASFGVIADTQYF. The CDR3 region has the DNA TGTGCCAGCTTCGGAGTTATCGCAGATACGCAGTATTTT. The rearrangement joins TRBV28 to TRBJ2-3; the D is unclear. The CDR3 is made up of 13 amino acids. CDR1 is MDHEN, CDR2 SYDVKM, per germline. Trimming left V 8 bases short and J 4 bases short, with 13 bases between. Full variable domain (missing parts from reference TRBV28 and TRBJ2-3): DVKVTQSSRYLVKRTGEKVFLECVQDMDHENMFWYRQDPGLGLRLIYFSYDVKMKEKGDIPEGYSVSREKKERFSLILESASTNQTSMYLCASFGVIADTQYFGPGTRLTVL.

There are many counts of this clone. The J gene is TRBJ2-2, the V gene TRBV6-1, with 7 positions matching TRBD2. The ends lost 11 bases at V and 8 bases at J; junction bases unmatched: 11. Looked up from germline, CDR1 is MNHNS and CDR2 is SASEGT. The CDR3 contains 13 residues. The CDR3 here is CAGSGGPGGELFF. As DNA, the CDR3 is TGTGCCGGGTCGGGAGGCCCCGGGGGGGAGCTGTTTTTT.

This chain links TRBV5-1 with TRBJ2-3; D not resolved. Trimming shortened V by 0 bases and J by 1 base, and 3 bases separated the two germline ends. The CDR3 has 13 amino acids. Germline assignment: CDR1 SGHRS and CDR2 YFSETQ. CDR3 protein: CASSLAGTDTQYF. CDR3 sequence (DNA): TGCGCCAGCAGCTTGGCCGGCACAGATACGCAGTATTTT.

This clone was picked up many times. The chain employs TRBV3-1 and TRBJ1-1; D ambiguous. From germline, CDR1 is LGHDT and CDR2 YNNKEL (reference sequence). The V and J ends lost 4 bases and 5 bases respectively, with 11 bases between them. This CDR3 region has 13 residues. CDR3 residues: CASSLYAGTEAFF. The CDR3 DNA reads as TGTGCCAGCAGCCTTTACGCGGGTACTGAAGCTTTCTTT.

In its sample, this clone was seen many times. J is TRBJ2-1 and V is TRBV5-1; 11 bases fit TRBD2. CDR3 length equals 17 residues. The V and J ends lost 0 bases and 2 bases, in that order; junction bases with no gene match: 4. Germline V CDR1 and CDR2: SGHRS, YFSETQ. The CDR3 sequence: CASSLGTSGLAYNEQFF. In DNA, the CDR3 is TGCGCCAGCAGCTTGGGGACTAGCGGGCTCGCCTACAATGAGCAGTTCTTC. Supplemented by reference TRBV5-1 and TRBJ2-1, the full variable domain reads KAGVTQTPRYLIKTRGQQVTLSCSPISGHRSVSWYQQTPGQGLQFLFEYFSETQRNKGNFPGRFSGRQFSNSRSEMNVSTLELGDSALYLCASSLGTSGLAYNEQFFGPGTRLTVL.

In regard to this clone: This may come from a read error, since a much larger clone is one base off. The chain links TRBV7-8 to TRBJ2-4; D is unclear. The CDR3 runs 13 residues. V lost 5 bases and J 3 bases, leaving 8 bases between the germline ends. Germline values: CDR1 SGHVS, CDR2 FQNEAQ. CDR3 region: CASSTVVKNIQYF. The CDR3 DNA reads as TGTGCCAGCAGCACGGTGGTCAAAAACATTCAGTACTTC. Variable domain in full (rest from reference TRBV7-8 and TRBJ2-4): GAGVSQSPRYKVAKRGQDVALRCDPISGHVSLFWYQQALGQGPEFLTYFQNEAQLDKSGLPSDRFFAERPEGSVSTLKIQRTQQEDSAVYLCASSTVVKNIQYFGAGTRLSVL.

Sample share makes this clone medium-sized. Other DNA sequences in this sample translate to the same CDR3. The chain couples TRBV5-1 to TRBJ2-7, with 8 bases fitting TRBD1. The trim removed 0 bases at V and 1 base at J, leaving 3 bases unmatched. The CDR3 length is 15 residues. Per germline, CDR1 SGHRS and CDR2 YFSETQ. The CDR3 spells CASSLGQGFSYEQYF. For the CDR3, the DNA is TGCGCCAGCAGCTTGGGACAGGGGTTTTCCTACGAGCAGTACTTC.

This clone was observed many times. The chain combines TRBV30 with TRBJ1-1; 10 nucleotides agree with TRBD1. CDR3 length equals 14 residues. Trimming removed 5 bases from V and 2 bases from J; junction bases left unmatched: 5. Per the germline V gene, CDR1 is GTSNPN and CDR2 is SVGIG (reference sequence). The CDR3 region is CAWDRGHLNTEAFF. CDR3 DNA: TGTGCCTGGGACAGGGGGCATTTAAACACTGAAGCTTTCTTT.

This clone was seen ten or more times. CDR3 sequence: CAWSEGSPQPQHF. The DNA for the CDR3 is TGTGCCTGGAGTGAGGGCAGTCCTCAGCCCCAGCATTTT. The chain recombines TRBV30 with TRBJ1-5; D not resolved. The CDR3 totals 13 residues. Trimming left V 1 base short and J 6 bases short, with 10 bases between. CDR1 is GTSNPN and CDR2 is SVGIG in the germline V gene (reference sequence).

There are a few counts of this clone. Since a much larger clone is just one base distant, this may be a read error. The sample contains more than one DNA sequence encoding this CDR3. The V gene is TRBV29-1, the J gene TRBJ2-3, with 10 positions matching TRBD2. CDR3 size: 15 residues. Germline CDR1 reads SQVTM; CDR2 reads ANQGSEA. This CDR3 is CSVDSLAGAADTQYF. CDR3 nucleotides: TGCAGCGTTGATAGTCTAGCGGGAGCAGCAGATACACAGTATTTT.

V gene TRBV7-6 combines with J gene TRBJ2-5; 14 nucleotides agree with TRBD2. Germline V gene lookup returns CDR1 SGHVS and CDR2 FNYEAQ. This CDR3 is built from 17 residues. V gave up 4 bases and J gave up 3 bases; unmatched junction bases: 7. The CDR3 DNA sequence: TGTGCCAGCAGCTCCAACGCGGGACTAGCGGGAGAAGAGACCCAGTACTTC. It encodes CASSSNAGLAGEETQYF.

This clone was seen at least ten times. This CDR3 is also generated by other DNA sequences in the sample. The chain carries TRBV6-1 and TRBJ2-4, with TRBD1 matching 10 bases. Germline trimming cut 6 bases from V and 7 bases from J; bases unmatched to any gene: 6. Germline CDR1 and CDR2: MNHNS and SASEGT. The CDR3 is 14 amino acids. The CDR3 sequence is CASRVDRGQNIQYF. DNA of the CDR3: TGTGCCAGCAGGGTAGACAGGGGGCAGAACATTCAGTACTTC.

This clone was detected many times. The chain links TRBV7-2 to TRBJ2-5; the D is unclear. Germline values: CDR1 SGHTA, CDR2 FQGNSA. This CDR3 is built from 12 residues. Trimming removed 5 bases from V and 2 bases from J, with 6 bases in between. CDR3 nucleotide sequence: TGTGCCAGCAGCCCGACTCAAGAGACCCAGTACTTC. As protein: CASSPTQETQYF.

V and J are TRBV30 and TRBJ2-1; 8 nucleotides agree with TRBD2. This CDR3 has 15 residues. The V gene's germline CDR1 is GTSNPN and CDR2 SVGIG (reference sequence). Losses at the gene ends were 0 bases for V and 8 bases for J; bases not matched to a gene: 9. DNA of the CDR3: TGTGCCTGGAGTGTACACGGCGGGAGGTCTGATGAGCAGTTCTTC. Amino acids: CAWSVHGGRSDEQFF.

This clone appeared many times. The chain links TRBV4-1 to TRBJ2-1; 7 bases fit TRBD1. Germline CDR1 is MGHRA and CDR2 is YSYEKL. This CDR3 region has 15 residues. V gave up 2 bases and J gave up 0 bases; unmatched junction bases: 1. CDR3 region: CASSQQGVSYNEQFF. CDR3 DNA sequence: TGCGCCAGCAGCCAACAGGGGGTCTCCTACAATGAGCAGTTCTTC.

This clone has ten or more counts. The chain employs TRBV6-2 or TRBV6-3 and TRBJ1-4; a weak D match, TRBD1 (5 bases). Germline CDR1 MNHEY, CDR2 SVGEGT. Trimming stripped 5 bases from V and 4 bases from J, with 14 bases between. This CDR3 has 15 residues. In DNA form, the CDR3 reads TGTGCCAGCAGTCTCTCCGGGGCGATTAATGAAAAACTGTTTTTT. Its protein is CASSLSGAINEKLFF.

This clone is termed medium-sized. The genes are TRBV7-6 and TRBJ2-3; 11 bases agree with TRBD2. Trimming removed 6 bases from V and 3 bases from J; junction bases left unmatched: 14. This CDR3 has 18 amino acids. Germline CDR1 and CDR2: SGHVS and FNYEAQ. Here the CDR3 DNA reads TGTGCCAGCAGTTTGGTAGCGGGAGGGGGGATTAGTACAGATACGCAGTATTTT. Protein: CASSLVAGGGISTDTQYF.

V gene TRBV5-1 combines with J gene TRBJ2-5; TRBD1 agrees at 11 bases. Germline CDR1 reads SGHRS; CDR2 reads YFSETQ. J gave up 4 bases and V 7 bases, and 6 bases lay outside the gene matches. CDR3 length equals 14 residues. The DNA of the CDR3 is TGCGCCAGCGTCTCGGGACAGGGGGGAGAGACCCAGTACTTC. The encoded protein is CASVSGQGGETQYF.

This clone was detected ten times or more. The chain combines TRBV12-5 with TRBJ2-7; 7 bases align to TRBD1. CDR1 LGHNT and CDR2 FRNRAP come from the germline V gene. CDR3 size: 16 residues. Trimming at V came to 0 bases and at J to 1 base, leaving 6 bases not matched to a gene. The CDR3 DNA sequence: TGTGCTAGTGGTTTGGTTCTCGACAGGGATTCCTACGAGCAGTACTTC. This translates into CASGLVLDRDSYEQYF.

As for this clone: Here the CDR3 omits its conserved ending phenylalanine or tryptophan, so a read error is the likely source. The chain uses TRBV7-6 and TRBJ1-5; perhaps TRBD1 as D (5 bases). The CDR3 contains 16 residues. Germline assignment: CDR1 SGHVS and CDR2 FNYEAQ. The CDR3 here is CASSLGAGSLHQPQHL. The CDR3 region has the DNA TGTGCCAGCAGCTTAGGGGCAGGGTCCCTACATCAGCCACAGCATTTA.

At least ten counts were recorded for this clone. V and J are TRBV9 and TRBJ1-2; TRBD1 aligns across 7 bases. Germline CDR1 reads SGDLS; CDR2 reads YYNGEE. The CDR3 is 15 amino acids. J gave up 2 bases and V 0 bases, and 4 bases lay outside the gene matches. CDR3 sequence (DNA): TGTGCCAGCAGCGTAGCTCCAGGGGGGAACTATGGCTACACCTTC. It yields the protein CASSVAPGGNYGYTF.

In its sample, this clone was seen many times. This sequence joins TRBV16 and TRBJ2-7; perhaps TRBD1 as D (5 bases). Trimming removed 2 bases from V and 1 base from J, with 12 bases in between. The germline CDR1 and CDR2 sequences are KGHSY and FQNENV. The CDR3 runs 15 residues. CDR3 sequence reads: CASSQIYRRSYEQYF. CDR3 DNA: TGTGCCAGCAGCCAAATTTACAGGCGGTCCTACGAGCAGTACTTC.

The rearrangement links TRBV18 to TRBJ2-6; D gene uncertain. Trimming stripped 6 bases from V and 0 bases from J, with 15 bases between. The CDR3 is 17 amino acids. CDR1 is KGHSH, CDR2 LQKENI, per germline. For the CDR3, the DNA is TGTGCCAGCTCTTCGCGACACCAGAGCTCTGGGGCCAACGTCCTGACTTTC. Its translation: CASSSRHQSSGANVLTF.

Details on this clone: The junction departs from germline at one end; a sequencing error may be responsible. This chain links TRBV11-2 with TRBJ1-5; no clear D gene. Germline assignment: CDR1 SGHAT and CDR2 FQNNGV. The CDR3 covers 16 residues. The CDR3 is CASSITAWGGNQPQHF. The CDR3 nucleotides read TGTGCCAGCAGCATCACAGCTTGGGGAGGCAACCAGCCCCAGCATTTT.